These 27 T cell receptor beta chains came from one sample sequenced in a study of human T cells and chemical hapten exposure. Sample time point: pre-sensitization, week 0. As for treatment: therapeutic diphenylcyclopropenone sensitization with weekly scalp DPC. TCRdb ran MiXCR on the RACE reads and lists one entry per CDR3 protein. This table has around 42,000 distinct CDR3 sequences, around an eighth appearing once. Material: whole blood, obtained in connection with sensitization to the hapten diphenylcyclopropenone (DPC). The origin of the receptors is a woman younger than 45 with alopecia areata. Some clones in this sample may be carry-over from other donors' samples.

There are many counts of this clonotype. The J gene is TRBJ2-1, the V gene TRBV29-1, with 10 bases fitting TRBD2. The V and J ends lost 2 bases and 4 bases, in that order; junction bases with no gene match: 11. The CDR3 runs 17 residues. Germline V gene lookup returns CDR1 SQVTM and CDR2 ANQGSEA. For the CDR3, the DNA is TGCAGCGTTGAAAAGCGGGAGGGCCCATTTTTATACAATGAGCAGTTCTTC. Translated, it gives CSVEKREGPFLYNEQFF.

This clonotype was observed a handful of times. This chain links TRBV2 with TRBJ2-3; 7 bases line up with TRBD2. The germline V gene encodes CDR1 SNHLY and CDR2 FYNNEI. The length of the CDR3 is 14 residues. V trimming: 4 bases; J trimming: 4 bases; junction bases outside the gene matches: 5. DNA for the CDR3: TGTGCCAGCAGTGTTAGTCGGGAGGCAGATACGCAGTATTTT. It codes for CASSVSREADTQYF.

This clonotype was seen a few times. The V gene is TRBV29-1, the J gene TRBJ2-1, with 9 bases identical to TRBD2. J was trimmed by 5 bases and V by 6 bases; bases with no gene match: 11. Germline values: CDR1 SQVTM, CDR2 ANQGSEA. The CDR3 is 15 residues long. CDR3 amino acids: CSVAPRAGGNNEQFF. CDR3 nucleotides: TGCAGCGTCGCTCCAAGAGCGGGAGGTAACAATGAGCAGTTCTTC.

This clonotype appeared a few times. This chain uses TRBV2 with TRBJ2-1, with D perhaps matching TRBD1 or TRBD2 (5 bases each). The germline V gene has CDR1 SNHLY and CDR2 FYNNEI. This CDR3 region has 14 residues. Trimming took off 7 bases at V and 7 bases at J, with 17 bases between the two ends. The CDR3 loop reads CASTGDGRPNEQFF. In nucleotides, the CDR3 is TGTGCCAGCACCGGGGACGGAAGACCAAATGAGCAGTTCTTC. The full variable domain, its missing parts supplied by reference TRBV2 and TRBJ2-1, is EPEVTQTPSHQVTQMGQEVILRCVPISNHLYFYWYRQILGQKVEFLVSFYNNEISEKSEIFDDQFSVERPDGSNFTLKIRSTKLEDSAMYFCASTGDGRPNEQFFGPGTRLTVL.

The table lists this clonotype with a few counts. The gene calls are TRBV6-2 or TRBV6-3 and TRBJ2-5; D might be TRBD2 (6 bases). The CDR3 runs to 14 residues. V was cut by 2 bases and J by 7 bases, with 14 bases left in between. Germline CDR1 is MNHEY and CDR2 is SVGEGT. The CDR3 DNA is TGTGCCAGCAGTTACGCGGGGACCCCAGCGACCCAGTACTTC. It specifies CASSYAGTPATQYF.

This clonotype came up many times. The chain links TRBV19 to TRBJ2-1, with 11 bases fitting TRBD2. Trimming took 1 base from V and 6 from J; bases not matched to a gene: 2. Germline V gene data show CDR1 as LNHDA and CDR2 as SQIVND (reference sequence). The CDR3 has 15 amino acids. The CDR3 sequence is CASSIGGTSGNEQFF. Written as DNA, the CDR3 is TGTGCCAGTAGTATAGGCGGGACTAGCGGCAATGAGCAGTTCTTC.

This clonotype was recorded a few times. This rearrangement joins TRBV28 to TRBJ2-5, with TRBD2 matching 7 bases. Per the germline V gene, CDR1 is MDHEN and CDR2 is SYDVKM. J lost 3 bases, V lost 6 bases, and 10 bases had no gene match. This CDR3 contains 15 residues. CDR3 in amino acids: CASSPRGLVEETQYF. In nucleotides, the CDR3 is TGTGCCAGCAGCCCTCGTGGACTAGTGGAAGAGACCCAGTACTTC. The variable domain in full, with the rest retrieved from reference TRBV28 and TRBJ2-5, is DVKVTQSSRYLVKRTGEKVFLECVQDMDHENMFWYRQDPGLGLRLIYFSYDVKMKEKGDIPEGYSVSREKKERFSLILESASTNQTSMYLCASSPRGLVEETQYFGPGTRLLVL.

The V and J genes are TRBV28 and TRBJ1-2; D ambiguous. CDR1 MDHEN and CDR2 SYDVKM come from the germline V gene. This CDR3 is built from 10 residues. Trimming stripped 4 bases from V and 6 bases from J, with 3 bases between. The CDR3 loop is CASSSDGYTF. In DNA form, the CDR3 reads TGTGCCAGCAGTTCAGATGGCTACACCTTC.

This clonotype was counted many times. The chain links TRBV29-1 to TRBJ2-6; 7 bases match TRBD2. The germline V gene has CDR1 SQVTM and CDR2 ANQGSEA. The CDR3 extends over 13 amino acids. J was trimmed by 12 bases and V by 6 bases; bases with no gene match: 11. Here the CDR3 DNA reads TGCAGCGTGGCTAGCGGTGTAGGGGCCGTCCTGACTTTC. Protein product: CSVASGVGAVLTF.

J is TRBJ2-3 and V is TRBV7-9; D is uncertain. V was pared by 8 bases and J by 2 bases, with 5 bases between. The CDR3 runs to 11 residues. Germline V gene sequence: CDR1 SEHNR, CDR2 FQNEAQ (reference sequence). CDR3 in amino acids: CASGNTDTQYF. The CDR3 DNA sequence: TGTGCCAGCGGGAACACAGATACGCAGTATTTT.

This clonotype was recorded at least ten times. The gene calls are TRBV27 and TRBJ2-5; 9 bases line up with TRBD1. CDR1 and CDR2 (germline): MNHEY, SMNVEV (reference sequence). V trimming: 0 bases; J trimming: 5 bases; junction bases outside the gene matches: 10. CDR3 length: 17 amino acids. The chain's CDR3 is CASSLSGTGLAMETQYF. CDR3 nucleotides: TGTGCCAGCAGTTTATCGGGGACAGGGTTAGCTATGGAGACCCAGTACTTC.

In this sample, this clonotype turned up many times. V and J are TRBV7-9 and TRBJ2-1, with D tentatively TRBD2 (6 bases). Germline V gives CDR1 SEHNR, CDR2 FQNEAQ (reference sequence). This CDR3 has 13 amino acids. Trimming removed 5 bases from V and 9 bases from J, with 14 bases in between. The CDR3 bases are TGTGCCAGCAGCCCCGGGACTTTCGTTGAGCAGTTCTTC. This translates into CASSPGTFVEQFF.

This clonotype was recorded many times. The J gene is TRBJ1-2, the V gene TRBV4-3; 7 bases are shared with TRBD1. Germline values: CDR1 LGHNA, CDR2 YSLEER. The CDR3 is 13 residues long. V dropped 3 bases and J dropped 4; count of bases not matched to a gene: 2. CDR3 in DNA: TGCGCCAGCAGCCAGAACAGGGGCTATGGCTACACCTTC. Its protein product is CASSQNRGYGYTF.

This clonotype was observed many times. This chain links TRBV10-2 with TRBJ1-2, with 10 bases lining up with TRBD1. Germline V lookup: CDR1 WSHSY, CDR2 SAAADI. V shed 8 bases, J shed 7 bases, and the junction held 13 bases outside the gene matches. This CDR3 is built from 15 residues. The CDR3 reads CASQNRDRGISGYTF. The CDR3 DNA follows: TGCGCCAGCCAAAACCGGGACAGGGGAATAAGTGGCTACACCTTC.

This clonotype has at least ten counts. The chain uses TRBV23-1 and TRBJ1-5, with 9 bases identical to TRBD1. TRBV23-1 is annotated as an ORF whose role is uncertain. This CDR3 spans 21 amino acids. With 1 base clipped from V and 0 bases from J, the junction kept 16 bases outside the gene matches. The CDR3 loop is CASSQFLAYGDREYSNQPQHF. The CDR3 DNA follows: TGCGCCAGCAGTCAATTTTTGGCCTACGGGGACAGGGAGTATAGCAATCAGCCCCAGCATTTT.

This clonotype was seen repeatedly, ten times or more. The chain recombines TRBV5-5 with TRBJ1-6, with D perhaps TRBD1 (5 bases). The CDR3 is 17 residues long. Germline V lookup: CDR1 SGHKS, CDR2 YYEKEE (reference sequence). V was shortened by 5 bases and J by 7 bases, with 22 bases between the two germline ends. For the CDR3, the DNA is TGTGCCAGCAGTCCAACCCTAGGTACCCAGGGCAATTCACCCCTCCACTTT. It translates to CASSPTLGTQGNSPLHF.

This clonotype was counted at least ten times. The rearrangement links TRBV6-5 to TRBJ1-6; 8 nucleotides line up with TRBD1. Per the germline V gene, CDR1 is MNHEY and CDR2 is SVGAGI. This CDR3 has 14 amino acids. V lost 6 bases and J lost 8; bases outside the gene matches: 6. CDR3 bases: TGTGCCAGCAGGTCGACAGGGGACTATTCACCCCTCCACTTT. This gives the protein CASRSTGDYSPLHF.

This clonotype was seen repeatedly, ten times or more. The chain combines TRBV27 with TRBJ2-3, with unresolved D. V was pared by 8 bases and J by 2 bases, with 8 bases between. CDR3 length equals 12 residues. The germline V gene has CDR1 MNHEY and CDR2 SMNVEV (reference sequence). Here the CDR3 DNA reads TGTGCCAGCTGGGAAAACACAGATACGCAGTATTTT. Residues: CASWENTDTQYF.

This clonotype was counted ten times or more. This chain uses TRBV5-5 with TRBJ1-5; no clear D gene. The CDR3 sequence is 15 residues long. V lost 0 bases, J lost 0 bases, and 7 bases lay in between. Germline values: CDR1 SGHKS, CDR2 YYEKEE (reference sequence). CDR3 in DNA: TGTGCCAGCAGCTTGGTATCATATAGCAATCAGCCCCAGCATTTT. Protein sequence: CASSLVSYSNQPQHF.

The CDR3 loop is CSARATGALSSSYNEQFF. DNA of the CDR3: TGCAGTGCTAGAGCTACAGGGGCCCTATCGAGCTCCTACAATGAGCAGTTCTTC. This rearrangement joins TRBV20-1 to TRBJ2-1, with TRBD1 matching over 7 bases. The length of the CDR3 is 18 residues. Unmatched junction bases numbered 12, after V lost 1 base and J lost 0 bases. Germline V gene lookup returns CDR1 DFQATT and CDR2 SNEGSKA (reference sequence).

This chain joins TRBV20-1 and TRBJ2-1; D is possibly TRBD2 (6 bases). CDR1 DFQATT and CDR2 SNEGSKA come from the germline V gene (reference sequence). V was shortened by 3 bases and J by 3 bases, with 21 bases between the two germline ends. CDR3 size: 17 residues. CDR3 in DNA: TGCAGTGCTAGCCCCTACTACGGGAGTCCCCGCTACAATGAGCAGTTCTTC. Protein product: CSASPYYGSPRYNEQFF.

This clonotype appeared many times. The CDR3 spells CASSLGQYNEQFF. The CDR3 bases are TGCGCCAGCAGCCTGGGACAGTACAATGAGCAGTTCTTC. The V gene is TRBV5-1, the J gene TRBJ2-1; 7 nucleotides line up with TRBD1. J was trimmed by 4 bases and V by 4 bases; bases with no gene match: 2. This CDR3 spans 13 amino acids. Germline V gene lookup returns CDR1 SGHRS and CDR2 YFSETQ. Variable domain in full (rest from reference TRBV5-1 and TRBJ2-1): KAGVTQTPRYLIKTRGQQVTLSCSPISGHRSVSWYQQTPGQGLQFLFEYFSETQRNKGNFPGRFSGRQFSNSRSEMNVSTLELGDSALYLCASSLGQYNEQFFGPGTRLTVL.

This clonotype is medium-sized within its sample. The CDR3 here is CASSPGQGEDGYTF. The CDR3 bases are TGTGCCAGCAGCCCCGGGCAGGGGGAGGATGGCTACACCTTC. The J gene is TRBJ1-2, the V gene TRBV7-6, with TRBD1 matching 7 bases. J was trimmed by 6 bases and V by 5 bases; bases with no gene match: 9. The CDR3 has 14 residues. Germline lookup yields CDR1 SGHVS and CDR2 FNYEAQ. Drawing the rest from reference TRBV7-6 and TRBJ1-2, the complete variable domain is GAGVSQSPRYKVTKRGQDVALRCDPISGHVSLYWYRQALGQGPEFLTYFNYEAQQDKSGLPNDRFSAERPEGSISTLTIQRTEQRDSAMYRCASSPGQGEDGYTFGSGTRLTVV.

The table lists this clonotype with many counts. This sequence joins TRBV5-8 and TRBJ2-1, with D unclear. The V and J ends lost 5 bases and 5 bases respectively, with 5 bases between them. The CDR3 extends over 11 amino acids. In germline, CDR1 is SGHTS, CDR2 YDEGEE. As DNA, the CDR3 is TGTGCCAGCAGTCCTCACAATGAGCAGTTCTTC. Protein sequence: CASSPHNEQFF.

The chain couples TRBV12-3 or TRBV12-4 to TRBJ1-2, with 9 bases that match TRBD1. This CDR3 is built from 18 residues. With 5 bases clipped from V and 0 bases from J, the junction kept 13 bases outside the gene matches. As DNA, the CDR3 is TGTGCCAGCAGTCCATTGACGGGACAGGGTAGATCTAACTATGGCTACACCTTC. Protein sequence: CASSPLTGQGRSNYGYTF.

This clonotype appeared many times. The chain couples TRBV6-6 to TRBJ1-1; possibly TRBD1 for D (6 bases). This CDR3 spans 13 amino acids. Trimming removed 4 bases from V and 8 bases from J, with 14 bases in between. Germline-derived CDR1 and CDR2 are MNHNY and SVGAGI (reference sequence). CDR3 nucleotides: TGTGCCAGCAGTTCCCAGGGGAACGGGGAAGCTTTCTTT. Its translation is CASSSQGNGEAFF.

This clonotype occurred many times. The rearrangement uses TRBV27 and TRBJ1-1; 7 bases agree with TRBD1. CDR1 and CDR2 (germline): MNHEY, SMNVEV (reference sequence). The trim removed 6 bases at V and 2 bases at J, leaving 6 bases unmatched. The CDR3 is 14 amino acids. The CDR3 DNA follows: TGTGCCAGCAGAGCGACAGGGTCTAACACTGAAGCTTTCTTT. It codes for CASRATGSNTEAFF.